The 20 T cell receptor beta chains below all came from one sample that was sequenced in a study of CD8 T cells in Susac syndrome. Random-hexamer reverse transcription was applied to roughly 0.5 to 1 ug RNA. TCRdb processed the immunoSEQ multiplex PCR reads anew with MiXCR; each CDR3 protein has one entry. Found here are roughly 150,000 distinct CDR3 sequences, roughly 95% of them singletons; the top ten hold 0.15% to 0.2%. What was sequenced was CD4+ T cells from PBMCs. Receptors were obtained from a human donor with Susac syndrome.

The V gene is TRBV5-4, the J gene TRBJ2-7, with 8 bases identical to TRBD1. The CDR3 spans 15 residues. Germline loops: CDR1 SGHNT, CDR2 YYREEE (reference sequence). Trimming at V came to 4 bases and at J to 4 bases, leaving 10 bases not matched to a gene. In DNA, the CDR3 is TGTGCCAGCAGCGTAGCCGGGACAGGTCGATACGAGCAGTACTTC. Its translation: CASSVAGTGRYEQYF. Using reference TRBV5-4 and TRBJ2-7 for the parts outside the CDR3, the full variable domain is ETGVTQSPTHLIKTRGQQVTLRCSSQSGHNTVSWYQQALGQGPQFIFQYYREEENGRGNFPPRFSGLQFPNYSSELNVNALELDDSALYLCASSVAGTGRYEQYFGPGTRLTVT.

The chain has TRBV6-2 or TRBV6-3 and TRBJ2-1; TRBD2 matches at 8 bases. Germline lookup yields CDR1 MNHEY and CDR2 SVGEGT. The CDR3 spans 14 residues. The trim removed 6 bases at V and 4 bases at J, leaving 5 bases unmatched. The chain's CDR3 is CASRNGGGYNEQFF. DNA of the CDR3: TGTGCCAGCAGGAACGGCGGGGGGTACAATGAGCAGTTCTTC.

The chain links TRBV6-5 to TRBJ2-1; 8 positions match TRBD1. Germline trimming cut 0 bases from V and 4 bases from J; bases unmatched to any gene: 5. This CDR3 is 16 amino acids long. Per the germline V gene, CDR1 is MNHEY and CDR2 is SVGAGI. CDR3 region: CASSYSRDRIYNEQFF. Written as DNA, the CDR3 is TGTGCCAGCAGTTACTCCCGGGACAGGATATACAATGAGCAGTTCTTC.

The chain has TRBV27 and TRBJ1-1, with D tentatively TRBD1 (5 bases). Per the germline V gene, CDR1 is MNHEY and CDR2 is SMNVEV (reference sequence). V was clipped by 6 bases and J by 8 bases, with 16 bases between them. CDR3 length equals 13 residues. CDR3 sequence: CASRPDTHEEAFF. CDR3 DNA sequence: TGTGCCAGCAGGCCGGACACCCACGAGGAAGCTTTCTTT.

CDR3 loop: CASSRQTFNYGYTF. Written as DNA, the CDR3 is TGTGCCAGCAGCCGACAGACCTTTAACTATGGCTACACCTTC. The chain joins TRBV16 to TRBJ1-2; tentative D call: TRBD1 (5 bases). This CDR3 is 14 amino acids long. Trimming removed 4 bases at V and 1 base at J, with 10 bases between. The germline CDR1 and CDR2 sequences are KGHSY and FQNENV.

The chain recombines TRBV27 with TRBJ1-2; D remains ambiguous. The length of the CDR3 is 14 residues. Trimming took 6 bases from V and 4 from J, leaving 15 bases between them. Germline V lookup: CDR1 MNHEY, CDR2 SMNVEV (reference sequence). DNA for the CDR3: TGTGCCAGCAGCTTTCAGGCGTGGGGCTATGGCTACACCTTC. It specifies CASSFQAWGYGYTF.

The CDR3 region has the DNA TGTGCCAGTCAACCCGGGACTTGGGACCGCGAGCAGTACTTC. This gives the protein CASQPGTWDREQYF. The chain has TRBV19 and TRBJ2-7, with D maybe TRBD2 (6 bases). Germline V lookup: CDR1 LNHDA, CDR2 SQIVND (reference sequence). This CDR3 comprises 14 residues. V was clipped by 8 bases and J by 6 bases, with 20 bases between them.

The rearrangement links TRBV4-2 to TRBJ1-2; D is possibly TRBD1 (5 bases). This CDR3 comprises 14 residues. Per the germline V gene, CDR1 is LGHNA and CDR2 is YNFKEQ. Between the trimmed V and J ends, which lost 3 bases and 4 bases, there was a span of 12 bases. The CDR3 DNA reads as TGTGCCAGCAGCCAGGGACCTGAACCCTATGGCTACACCTTC. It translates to CASSQGPEPYGYTF.

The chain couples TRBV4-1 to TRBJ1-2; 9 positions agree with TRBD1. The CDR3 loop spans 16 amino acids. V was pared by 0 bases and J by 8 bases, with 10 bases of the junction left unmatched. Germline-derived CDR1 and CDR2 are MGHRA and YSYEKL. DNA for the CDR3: TGCGCCAGCAGCCAAGATTCGGGGACAGGGCGACGGGGCTACACCTTC. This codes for CASSQDSGTGRRGYTF.

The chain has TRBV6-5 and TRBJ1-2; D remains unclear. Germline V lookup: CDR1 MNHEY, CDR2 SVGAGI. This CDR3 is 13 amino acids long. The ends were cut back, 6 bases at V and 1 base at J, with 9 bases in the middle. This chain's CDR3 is CASRHPNNYGYTF. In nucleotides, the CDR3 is TGTGCCAGCAGACACCCGAATAACTATGGCTACACCTTC.

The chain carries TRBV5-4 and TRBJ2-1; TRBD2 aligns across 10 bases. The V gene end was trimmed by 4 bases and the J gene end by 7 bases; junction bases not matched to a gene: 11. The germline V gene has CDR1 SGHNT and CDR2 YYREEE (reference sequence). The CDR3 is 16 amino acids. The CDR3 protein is CASSPPGAGGRNEQFF. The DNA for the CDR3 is TGTGCCAGCAGCCCGCCGGGAGCGGGGGGGCGTAATGAGCAGTTCTTC.

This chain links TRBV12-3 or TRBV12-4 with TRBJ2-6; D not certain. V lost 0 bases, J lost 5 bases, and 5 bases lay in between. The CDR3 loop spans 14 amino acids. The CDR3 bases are TGTGCCAGCAGTTTAGCCTTGAGGGCCAACGTCCTGACTTTC. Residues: CASSLALRANVLTF.

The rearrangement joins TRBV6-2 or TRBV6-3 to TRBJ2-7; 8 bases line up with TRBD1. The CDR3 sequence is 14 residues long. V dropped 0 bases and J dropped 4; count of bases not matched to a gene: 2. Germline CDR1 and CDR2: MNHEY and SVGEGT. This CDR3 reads CASSYSRTGYEQYF. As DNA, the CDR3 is TGTGCCAGCAGTTACTCTCGGACAGGGTACGAGCAGTACTTC.

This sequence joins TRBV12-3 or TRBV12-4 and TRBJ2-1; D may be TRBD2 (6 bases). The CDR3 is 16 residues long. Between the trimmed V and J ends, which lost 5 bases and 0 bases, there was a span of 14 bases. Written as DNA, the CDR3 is TGTGCCAGCAGTATCGTCCTCGGGGGCTCCTACAATGAGCAGTTCTTC. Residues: CASSIVLGGSYNEQFF.

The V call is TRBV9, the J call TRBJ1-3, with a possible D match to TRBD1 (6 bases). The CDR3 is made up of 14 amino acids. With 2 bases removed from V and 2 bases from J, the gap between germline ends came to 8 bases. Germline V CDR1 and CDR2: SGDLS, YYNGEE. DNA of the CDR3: TGTGCCAGCAGCGTGGGGGCAGCTGGAAACACCATATATTTT. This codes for CASSVGAAGNTIYF.

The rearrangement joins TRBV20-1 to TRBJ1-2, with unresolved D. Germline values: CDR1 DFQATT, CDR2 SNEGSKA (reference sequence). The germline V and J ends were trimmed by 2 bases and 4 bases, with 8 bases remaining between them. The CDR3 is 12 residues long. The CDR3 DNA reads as TGCAGTGCTAGACGAGAGGGCTATGGCTACACCTTC. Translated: CSARREGYGYTF.

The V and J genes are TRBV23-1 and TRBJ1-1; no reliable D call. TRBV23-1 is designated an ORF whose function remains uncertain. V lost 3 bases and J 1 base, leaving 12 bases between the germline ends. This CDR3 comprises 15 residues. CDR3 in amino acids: CASSQDGDSNTEAFF. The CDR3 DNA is TGCGCCAGCAGTCAGGACGGGGATTCGAACACTGAAGCTTTCTTT.

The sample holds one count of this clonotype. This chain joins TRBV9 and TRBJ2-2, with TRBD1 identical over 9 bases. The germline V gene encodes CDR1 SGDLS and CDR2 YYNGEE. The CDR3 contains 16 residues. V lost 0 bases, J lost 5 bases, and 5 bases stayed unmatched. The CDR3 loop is CASSVVLGQGTGELFF. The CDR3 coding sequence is TGTGCCAGCAGCGTAGTTTTAGGACAGGGGACCGGGGAGCTGTTTTTT.

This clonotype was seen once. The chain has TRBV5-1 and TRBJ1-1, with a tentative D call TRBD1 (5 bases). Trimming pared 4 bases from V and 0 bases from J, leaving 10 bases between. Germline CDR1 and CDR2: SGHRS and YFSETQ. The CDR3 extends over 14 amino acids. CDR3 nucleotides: TGCGCCAGCAGCGAAGGGGTCCTGAACACTGAAGCTTTCTTT. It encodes CASSEGVLNTEAFF.

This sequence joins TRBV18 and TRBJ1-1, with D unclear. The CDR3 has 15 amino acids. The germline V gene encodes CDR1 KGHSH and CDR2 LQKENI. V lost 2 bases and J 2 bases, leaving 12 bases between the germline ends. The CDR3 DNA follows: TGTGCCAGCTCACCATTACTAGATAGTAACACTGAAGCTTTCTTT. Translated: CASSPLLDSNTEAFF.